This T cell receptor beta chain was sequenced for a study of Graves' ophthalmopathy and Graves' hyperthyroidism. Study in general: Sampling took place at initial diagnosis, with peripheral blood obtained before any treatment. Points from the study as a whole: Also, most clonotypes expanded in the thyroid above 0.001 frequency appeared in blood. The 13-signature model separated ophthalmopathy from stable hyperthyroidism at almost 90% sensitivity and nearly 82% specificity.

This clonotype has a handful of counts. The antigen is undetermined. The ends lost 1 base at V and 3 bases at J; junction bases unmatched: 2. CDR1 and CDR2 from the germline V gene are MNHNS and SASEGT. This CDR3 region has 15 residues. The study amplified TCR beta CDR3 regions using RNA transcripts. HTBI-primed first-round RT-PCR preceded second-round multiplex PCR. MiXCR, applied by TCRdb to the multiplex PCR reads, yields one record per CDR3 protein. The data contain some 150,000 distinct CDR3 sequences, approximately 40% of them singletons. V usage is TRBV6-1 and J usage is TRBJ2-3, with 9 bases fitting TRBD2. Input material: peripheral blood. The sequence was collected from a man aged 25-40 years with Graves' ophthalmopathy. The DNA of the CDR3 is TGTGCCAGCAGTGAAGGTAGCGGGGGTACAGATACGCAGTATTTT. This sequence encodes CASSEGSGGTDTQYF.